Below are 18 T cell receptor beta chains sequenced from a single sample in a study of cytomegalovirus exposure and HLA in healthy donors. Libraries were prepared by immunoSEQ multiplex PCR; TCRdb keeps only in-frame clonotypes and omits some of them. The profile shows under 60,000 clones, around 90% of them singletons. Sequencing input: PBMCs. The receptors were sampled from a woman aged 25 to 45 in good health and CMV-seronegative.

CDR3 in amino acids: CASSIDRSGNTDTQYF. The CDR3 nucleotides are TGTGCCAGTAGTATAGATCGTAGCGGTAACACAGATACGCAGTATTTT. The chain combines TRBV19 with TRBJ2-3, with D possibly being TRBD2 (6 bases). The length of the CDR3 is 16 residues. The ends were cut back, 0 bases at V and 2 bases at J, with 12 bases in the middle. Germline V lookup: CDR1 LNHDA, CDR2 SQIVND (reference sequence).

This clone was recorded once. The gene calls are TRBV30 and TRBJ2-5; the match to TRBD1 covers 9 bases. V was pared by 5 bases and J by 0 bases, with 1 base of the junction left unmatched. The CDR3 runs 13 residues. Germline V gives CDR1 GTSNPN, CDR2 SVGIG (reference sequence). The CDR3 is CAWGQGYQETQYF. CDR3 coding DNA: TGTGCCTGGGGACAGGGGTACCAAGAGACCCAGTACTTC.

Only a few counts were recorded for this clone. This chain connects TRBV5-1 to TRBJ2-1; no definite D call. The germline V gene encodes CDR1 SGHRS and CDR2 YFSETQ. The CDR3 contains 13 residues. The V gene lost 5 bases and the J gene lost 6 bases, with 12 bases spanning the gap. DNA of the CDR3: TGCGCCAGCAGTTCAACTACCGGCAATGAGCAGTTCTTC. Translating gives CASSSTTGNEQFF. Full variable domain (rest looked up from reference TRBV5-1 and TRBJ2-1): KAGVTQTPRYLIKTRGQQVTLSCSPISGHRSVSWYQQTPGQGLQFLFEYFSETQRNKGNFPGRFSGRQFSNSRSEMNVSTLELGDSALYLCASSSTTGNEQFFGPGTRLTVL.

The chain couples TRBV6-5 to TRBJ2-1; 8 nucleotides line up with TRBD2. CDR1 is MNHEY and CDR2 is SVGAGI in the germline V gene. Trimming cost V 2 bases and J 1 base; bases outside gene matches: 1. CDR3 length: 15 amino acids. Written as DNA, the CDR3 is TGTGCCAGCAGTTACGAGCGGGAGTCCTACAATGAGCAGTTCTTC. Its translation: CASSYERESYNEQFF.

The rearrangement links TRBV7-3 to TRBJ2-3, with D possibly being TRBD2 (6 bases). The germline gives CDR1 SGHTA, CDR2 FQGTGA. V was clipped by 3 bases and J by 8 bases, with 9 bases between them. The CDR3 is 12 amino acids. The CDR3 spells CASSFSGGTQYF. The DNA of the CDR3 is TGTGCCAGCAGCTTTAGCGGAGGTACGCAGTATTTT.

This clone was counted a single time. For the CDR3, the DNA is TGCGCCAGCAGCTTGATGTACAGCAAAGAGACCCAGTACTTC. It is translated as CASSLMYSKETQYF. The chain employs TRBV5-1 and TRBJ2-5, with D hard to call. The V and J ends lost 1 base and 3 bases respectively, with 10 bases between them. Germline V gives CDR1 SGHRS, CDR2 YFSETQ. The CDR3 runs to 14 residues.

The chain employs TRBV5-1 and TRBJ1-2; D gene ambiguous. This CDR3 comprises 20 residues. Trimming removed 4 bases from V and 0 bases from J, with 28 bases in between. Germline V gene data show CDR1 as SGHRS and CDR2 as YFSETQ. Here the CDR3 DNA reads TGCGCCAGCAGCCTGACGGGGATAGCTGTTGAAGGTTTGTCTAACTATGGCTACACCTTC. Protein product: CASSLTGIAVEGLSNYGYTF.

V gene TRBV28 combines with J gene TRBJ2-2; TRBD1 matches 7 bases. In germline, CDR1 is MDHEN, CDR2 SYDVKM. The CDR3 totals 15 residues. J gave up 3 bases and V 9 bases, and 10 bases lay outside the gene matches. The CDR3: CASTPDRKYTGELFF. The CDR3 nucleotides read TGTGCCAGTACTCCGGACAGGAAATACACCGGGGAGCTGTTTTTT.

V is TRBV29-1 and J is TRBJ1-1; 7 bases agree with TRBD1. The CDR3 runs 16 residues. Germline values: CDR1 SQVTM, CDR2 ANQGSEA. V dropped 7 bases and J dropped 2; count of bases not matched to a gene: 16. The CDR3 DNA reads TGCAGCGCATTCCCAAATTCAGGGGGGATAAACACTGAAGCTTTCTTT. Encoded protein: CSAFPNSGGINTEAFF.

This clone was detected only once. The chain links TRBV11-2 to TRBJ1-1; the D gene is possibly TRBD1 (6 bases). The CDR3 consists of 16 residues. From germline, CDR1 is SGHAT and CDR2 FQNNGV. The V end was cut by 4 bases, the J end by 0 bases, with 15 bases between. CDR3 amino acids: CASSSIWTDMNTEAFF. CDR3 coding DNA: TGTGCCAGCAGCTCAATCTGGACAGACATGAACACTGAAGCTTTCTTT.

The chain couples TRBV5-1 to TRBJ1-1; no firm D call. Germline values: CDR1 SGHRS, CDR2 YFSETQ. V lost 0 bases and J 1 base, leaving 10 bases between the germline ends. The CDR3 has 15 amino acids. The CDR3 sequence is CASSLVSGKNTEAFF. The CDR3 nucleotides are TGCGCCAGCAGCTTGGTTTCCGGGAAGAACACTGAAGCTTTCTTT. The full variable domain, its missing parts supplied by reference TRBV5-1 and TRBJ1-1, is KAGVTQTPRYLIKTRGQQVTLSCSPISGHRSVSWYQQTPGQGLQFLFEYFSETQRNKGNFPGRFSGRQFSNSRSEMNVSTLELGDSALYLCASSLVSGKNTEAFFGQGTRLTVV.

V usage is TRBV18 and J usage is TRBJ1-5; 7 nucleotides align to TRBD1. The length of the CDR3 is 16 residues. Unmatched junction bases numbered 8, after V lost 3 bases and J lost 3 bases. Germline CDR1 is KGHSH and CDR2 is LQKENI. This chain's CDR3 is CASSPVGGQLNQPQHF. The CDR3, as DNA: TGTGCCAGCTCACCTGTGGGGGGACAGCTCAATCAGCCCCAGCATTTT. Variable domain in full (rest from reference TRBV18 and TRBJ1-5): NAGVMQNPRHLVRRRGQEARLRCSPMKGHSHVYWYRQLPEEGLKFMVYLQKENIIDESGMPKERFSAEFPKEGPSILRIQQVVRGDSAAYFCASSPVGGQLNQPQHFGDGTRLSIL.

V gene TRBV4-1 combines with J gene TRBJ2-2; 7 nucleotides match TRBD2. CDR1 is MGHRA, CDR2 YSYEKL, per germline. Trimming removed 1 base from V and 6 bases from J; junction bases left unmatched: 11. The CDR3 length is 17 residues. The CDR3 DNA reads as TGCGCCAGCAGCCAAGGATACGGACTAGGGGTCGCCGGGGAGCTGTTTTTT. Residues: CASSQGYGLGVAGELFF.

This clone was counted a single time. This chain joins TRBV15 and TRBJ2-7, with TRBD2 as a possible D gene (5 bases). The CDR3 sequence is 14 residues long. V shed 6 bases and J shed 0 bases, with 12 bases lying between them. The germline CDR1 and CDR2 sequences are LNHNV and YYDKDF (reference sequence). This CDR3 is CATRGAGGSYEQYF. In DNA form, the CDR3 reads TGTGCCACCAGAGGAGCCGGAGGCTCCTACGAGCAGTACTTC.

The CDR3 sequence is CAWSGQSQETQYF. In DNA form, the CDR3 reads TGTGCCTGGAGTGGCCAGTCCCAAGAGACCCAGTACTTC. The chain couples TRBV30 to TRBJ2-5; D unresolved. This CDR3 spans 13 amino acids. Deletions cut 1 base from V and 1 base from J, with 7 bases between. Looked up from germline, CDR1 is GTSNPN and CDR2 is SVGIG (reference sequence).

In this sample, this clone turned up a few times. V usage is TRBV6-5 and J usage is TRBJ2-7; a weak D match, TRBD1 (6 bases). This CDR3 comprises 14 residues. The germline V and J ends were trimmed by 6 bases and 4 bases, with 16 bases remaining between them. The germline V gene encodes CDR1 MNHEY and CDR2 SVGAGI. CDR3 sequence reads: CASSQGLRYYEQYF. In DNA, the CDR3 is TGTGCCAGCAGCCAGGGGCTCCGGTATTACGAGCAGTACTTC.

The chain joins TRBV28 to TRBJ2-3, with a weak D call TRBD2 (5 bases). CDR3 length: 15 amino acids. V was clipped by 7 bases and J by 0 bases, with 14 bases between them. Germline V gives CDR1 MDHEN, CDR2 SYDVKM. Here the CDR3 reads CASNLLPGSTDTQYF. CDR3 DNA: TGTGCCAGCAACCTCTTACCGGGAAGCACAGATACGCAGTATTTT.

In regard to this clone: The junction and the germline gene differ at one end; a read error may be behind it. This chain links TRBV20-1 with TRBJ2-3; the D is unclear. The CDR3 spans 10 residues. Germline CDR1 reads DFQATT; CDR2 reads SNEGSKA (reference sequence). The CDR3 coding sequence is TGCAGTTCTAGCACAGATACGCAGTATTTT. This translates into CSSSTDTQYF.